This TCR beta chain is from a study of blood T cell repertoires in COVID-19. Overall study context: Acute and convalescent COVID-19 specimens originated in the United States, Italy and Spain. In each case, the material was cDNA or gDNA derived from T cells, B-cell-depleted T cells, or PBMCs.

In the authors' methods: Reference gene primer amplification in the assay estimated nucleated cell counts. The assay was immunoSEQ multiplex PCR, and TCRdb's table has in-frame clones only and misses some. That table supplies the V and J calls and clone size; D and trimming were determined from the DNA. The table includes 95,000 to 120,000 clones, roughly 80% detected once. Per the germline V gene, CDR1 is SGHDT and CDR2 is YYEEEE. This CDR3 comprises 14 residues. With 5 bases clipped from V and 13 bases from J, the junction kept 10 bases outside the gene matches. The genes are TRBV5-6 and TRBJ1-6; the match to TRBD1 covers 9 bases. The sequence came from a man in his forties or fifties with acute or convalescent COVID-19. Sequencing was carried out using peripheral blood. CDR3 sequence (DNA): TGTGCCAGCAGTTGGGGGGACAGGGCTTCGCCCCTCCACTTT. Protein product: CASSWGDRASPLHF.